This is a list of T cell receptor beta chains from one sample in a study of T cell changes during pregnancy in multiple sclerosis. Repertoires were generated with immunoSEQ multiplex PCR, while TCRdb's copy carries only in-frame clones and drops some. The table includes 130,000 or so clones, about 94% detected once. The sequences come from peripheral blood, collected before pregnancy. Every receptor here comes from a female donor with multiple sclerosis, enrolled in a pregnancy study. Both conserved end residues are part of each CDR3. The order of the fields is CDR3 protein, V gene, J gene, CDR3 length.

CASSVDRGRQPQHF	TRBV19	TRBJ1-5	14
CASRQGTAKNIQYF	TRBV19	TRBJ2-4	14
CASSGAGGFAGELFF	TRBV28	TRBJ2-2	15
CASSLGLAGLNEQFF	TRBV5-1	TRBJ2-1	15
CASSFALRGTLMFF	TRBV7-9	TRBJ2-1	14
CASSEGGVAYEQYF	TRBV6-1	TRBJ2-7	14
CASSLAGQFSYEQYF	TRBV7-8	TRBJ2-7	15
CASSPPGVTAYNEQFF	TRBV7-2	TRBJ2-1	16
CASSLTTSGGVTQYF	TRBV5-4	TRBJ2-3	15
CASSLQANTEAFF	TRBV6-5	TRBJ1-1	13
CASSLVGGGELFF	TRBV11-2	TRBJ2-2	13
CASPKRREPNTEAFF	TRBV27	TRBJ1-1	15
CASSLSPAEAFF	TRBV7-2	TRBJ1-1	12
CASSIAVGGADEAFF	TRBV19	TRBJ1-1	15
CAWSRAGVGNYGYTF	TRBV30	TRBJ1-2	15